One and the same sample provided the 17 T cell receptor beta chains below, sequenced in a study of blood T cell repertoires in COVID-19 (dated by TCRdb to 2019 to 2021). Library prep was done by the immunoSEQ multiplex PCR assay. TCRdb holds this immuneACCESS table with in-frame rearrangements only. Some clones are missing; in checked studies, unresolved V genes explain under half, and the rest has no known cause. This sample is represented by tens of thousands of clones; just over 90% of them were singletons. The ten biggest clones cover approximately 2.5% of the sample. Sequenced input: peripheral blood. Source of these receptors: a man in his fifties or sixties with active COVID-19.

The rearrangement links TRBV6-1 to TRBJ2-7, with 7 positions matching TRBD2. Germline V CDR1 and CDR2: MNHNS, SASEGT. The CDR3 totals 15 residues. V was pared by 1 base and J by 4 bases, with 7 bases of the junction left unmatched. The chain's CDR3 is CASSEEAGAWYEQYF. CDR3 sequence (DNA): TGTGCCAGCAGTGAAGAGGCGGGAGCCTGGTACGAGCAGTACTTC.

This CDR3 is CASTTQNRANTEAFF. Written as DNA, the CDR3 is TGTGCCAGCACTACCCAGAACAGAGCCAACACTGAAGCTTTCTTT. This chain joins TRBV2 and TRBJ1-1; no reliable D call. CDR3 length: 15 amino acids. Germline V gene data show CDR1 as SNHLY and CDR2 as FYNNEI. Trimming pared 7 bases from V and 2 bases from J, leaving 17 bases between.

V gene TRBV14 combines with J gene TRBJ2-7; 9 bases align to TRBD1. The CDR3 spans 15 residues. From germline, CDR1 is SGHDN and CDR2 FVKESK. Germline trimming cut 2 bases from V and 3 bases from J; bases unmatched to any gene: 5. The CDR3, as DNA: TGTGCCAGCAGCCAACTAGGGACAGGGATCTACGAGCAGTACTTC. It codes for CASSQLGTGIYEQYF.

The V gene is TRBV9, the J gene TRBJ1-4; no reliable D call. This CDR3 has 16 residues. Germline CDR1 reads SGDLS; CDR2 reads YYNGEE. Deletions cut 0 bases from V and 3 bases from J, with 12 bases between. The CDR3 sequence is CASSVEGRMANEKLFF. The CDR3 DNA is TGTGCCAGCAGCGTAGAAGGGAGAATGGCTAATGAAAAACTGTTTTTT. Supplemented by reference TRBV9 and TRBJ1-4, the full variable domain reads DSGVTQTPKHLITATGQRVTLRCSPRSGDLSVYWYQQSLDQGLQFLIQYYNGEERAKGNILERFSAQQFPDLHSELNLSSLELGDSALYFCASSVEGRMANEKLFFGSGTQLSVL.

The J gene is TRBJ1-5, the V gene TRBV5-5; D gene uncertain. The CDR3 has 13 amino acids. V lost 0 bases and J lost 5, with 6 bases in between. CDR1 SGHKS and CDR2 YYEKEE come from the germline V gene (reference sequence). In DNA, the CDR3 is TGTGCCAGCAGCTTGGACCGGGATCAGCCCCAGCATTTT. This codes for CASSLDRDQPQHF.

This clone appeared a few times. This chain connects TRBV12-3 or TRBV12-4 to TRBJ1-1, with D unclear. CDR3 size: 13 residues. V lost 3 bases and J 0 bases, leaving 5 bases between the germline ends. This chain's CDR3 is CASSFQLNTEAFF. The CDR3 DNA sequence: TGTGCCAGCAGTTTTCAGTTGAACACTGAAGCTTTCTTT.

The rearrangement links TRBV27 to TRBJ1-5; 9 bases match TRBD1. This CDR3 has 14 amino acids. The germline V gene has CDR1 MNHEY and CDR2 SMNVEV (reference sequence). V lost 5 bases, J lost 6 bases, and 5 bases stayed unmatched. The CDR3 loop is CASSTTGGGQPQHF. The CDR3 coding sequence is TGTGCCAGCAGTACGACAGGGGGAGGTCAGCCCCAGCATTTT.

This rearrangement joins TRBV11-2 to TRBJ2-7; D may be TRBD2 (5 bases). The CDR3 spans 16 residues. The V end lost 1 base, the J end lost 2 bases, and 15 bases lay between the germline ends. Germline lookup yields CDR1 SGHAT and CDR2 FQNNGV. The DNA of the CDR3 is TGTGCCAGCAGCTTAGGGGGTGCTAGCCTCACCTACGAGCAGTACTTC. It yields the protein CASSLGGASLTYEQYF.

The chain couples TRBV7-9 to TRBJ2-5, with no clear D. The germline V gene has CDR1 SEHNR and CDR2 FQNEAQ (reference sequence). Trimming left V 2 bases short and J 2 bases short, with 12 bases between. The CDR3 extends over 15 amino acids. The CDR3 here is CASSLRVTEQETQYF. As DNA, the CDR3 is TGTGCCAGCAGCTTAAGAGTCACAGAACAAGAGACCCAGTACTTC.

J is TRBJ1-1 and V is TRBV6-5, with D tentatively TRBD1 (5 bases). Trimming cost V 2 bases and J 5 bases, with 9 bases left between them. The CDR3 totals 13 residues. Germline lookup yields CDR1 MNHEY and CDR2 SVGAGI. The CDR3 loop reads CASSYGAGTEAFF. Written as DNA, the CDR3 is TGTGCCAGCAGTTACGGGGCAGGGACTGAAGCTTTCTTT.

CDR3 DNA: TGTGCCTGGAGTCCGGGGGACAGGCAAGGGGAGCTGTTTTTT. Its translation is CAWSPGDRQGELFF. The chain uses TRBV30 and TRBJ2-2, with 8 bases lining up with TRBD1. This CDR3 spans 14 amino acids. V dropped 2 bases and J dropped 8; count of bases not matched to a gene: 7. Germline CDR1 GTSNPN, CDR2 SVGIG (reference sequence). Full variable domain (missing parts from reference TRBV30 and TRBJ2-2): SQTIHQWPATLVQPVGSPLSLECTVEGTSNPNLYWYRQAAGRGLQLLFYSVGIGQISSEVPQNLSASRPQDRQFILSSKKLLLSDSGFYLCAWSPGDRQGELFFGEGSRLTVL.

V gene TRBV28 combines with J gene TRBJ1-1; 7 bases map to TRBD1. There are 17 residues in the CDR3. With V trimmed by 3 bases and J by 0 bases, 10 bases remained unmatched. Germline V gives CDR1 MDHEN, CDR2 SYDVKM. As DNA, the CDR3 is TGTGCCAGCAGTTTCGACAGGGCACTCGCTTTGAACACTGAAGCTTTCTTT. Translating it yields CASSFDRALALNTEAFF.

This chain uses TRBV24-1 with TRBJ1-5; the D is unclear. Deletions cut 6 bases from V and 6 bases from J, with 11 bases between. This CDR3 has 13 amino acids. CDR1 KGHDR and CDR2 SFDVKD come from the germline V gene. CDR3 DNA: TGTGCCACCAGTCCCGGCGGAGGTCAGCCCCAGCATTTT. Its translation is CATSPGGGQPQHF.

DNA for the CDR3: TGTGCCAGCGGATCGACAAGGAACACTGAAGCTTTCTTT. This encodes CASGSTRNTEAFF. V and J are TRBV6-5 and TRBJ1-1; unclear D gene. Germline CDR1 MNHEY, CDR2 SVGAGI. Trimming shortened V by 8 bases and J by 1 base, and 11 bases separated the two germline ends. The CDR3 covers 13 residues.

J is TRBJ2-2 and V is TRBV11-2, with 7 bases matching TRBD1. CDR1 is SGHAT and CDR2 is FQNNGV in the germline V gene. The CDR3 runs 15 residues. V lost 5 bases to trimming and J lost 5 bases; unmatched junction nucleotides: 8. The CDR3 sequence is CASSLNRGWTGELFF. In DNA form, the CDR3 reads TGTGCCAGCAGCCTTAACAGGGGTTGGACCGGGGAGCTGTTTTTT.

The chain links TRBV5-1 to TRBJ1-1; tentative D call: TRBD1 (6 bases). The CDR3 has 15 amino acids. Germline CDR1 is SGHRS and CDR2 is YFSETQ. The germline V and J ends were trimmed by 7 bases and 5 bases, with 21 bases remaining between them. The CDR3 loop is CASGRTTGRGTEAFF. In DNA, the CDR3 is TGCGCCAGCGGCCGGACTACAGGGCGGGGGACTGAAGCTTTCTTT.

The gene calls are TRBV6-5 and TRBJ2-7, with D maybe TRBD1 (6 bases). V dropped 6 bases and J dropped 4 bases, with 10 bases sitting between them. Looked up from germline, CDR1 is MNHEY and CDR2 is SVGAGI. This CDR3 comprises 12 residues. Written as DNA, the CDR3 is TGTGCCAGCAGGCGACAGGATTACGAGCAGTACTTC. Protein: CASRRQDYEQYF.